This TCR beta chain is from a study of T cell responses to AZD1222 COVID-19 vaccine. This clone was seen once. The length of the CDR3 is 14 residues. Per germline, CDR1 MGHDK and CDR2 SYGVNS. With 4 bases removed from V and 8 bases from J, the gap between germline ends came to 17 bases. TCRdb's copy holds only in-frame clones and misses some; the assay was immunoSEQ multiplex PCR. The table shows approximately 150,000 clones, with approximately 90% occurring only once. The sequence was obtained from an adult who received the AZD1222 COVID-19 vaccine. V gene TRBV25-1 combines with J gene TRBJ1-2, with D possibly TRBD1 on 5 matching bases. The starting material was peripheral blood, obtained 28 days after the second AZD1222 dose. CDR3 amino acids: CASSAEGPPRGYTF. Written as DNA, the CDR3 is TGTGCCAGCAGTGCGGAGGGGCCACCGAGGGGCTACACCTTC.